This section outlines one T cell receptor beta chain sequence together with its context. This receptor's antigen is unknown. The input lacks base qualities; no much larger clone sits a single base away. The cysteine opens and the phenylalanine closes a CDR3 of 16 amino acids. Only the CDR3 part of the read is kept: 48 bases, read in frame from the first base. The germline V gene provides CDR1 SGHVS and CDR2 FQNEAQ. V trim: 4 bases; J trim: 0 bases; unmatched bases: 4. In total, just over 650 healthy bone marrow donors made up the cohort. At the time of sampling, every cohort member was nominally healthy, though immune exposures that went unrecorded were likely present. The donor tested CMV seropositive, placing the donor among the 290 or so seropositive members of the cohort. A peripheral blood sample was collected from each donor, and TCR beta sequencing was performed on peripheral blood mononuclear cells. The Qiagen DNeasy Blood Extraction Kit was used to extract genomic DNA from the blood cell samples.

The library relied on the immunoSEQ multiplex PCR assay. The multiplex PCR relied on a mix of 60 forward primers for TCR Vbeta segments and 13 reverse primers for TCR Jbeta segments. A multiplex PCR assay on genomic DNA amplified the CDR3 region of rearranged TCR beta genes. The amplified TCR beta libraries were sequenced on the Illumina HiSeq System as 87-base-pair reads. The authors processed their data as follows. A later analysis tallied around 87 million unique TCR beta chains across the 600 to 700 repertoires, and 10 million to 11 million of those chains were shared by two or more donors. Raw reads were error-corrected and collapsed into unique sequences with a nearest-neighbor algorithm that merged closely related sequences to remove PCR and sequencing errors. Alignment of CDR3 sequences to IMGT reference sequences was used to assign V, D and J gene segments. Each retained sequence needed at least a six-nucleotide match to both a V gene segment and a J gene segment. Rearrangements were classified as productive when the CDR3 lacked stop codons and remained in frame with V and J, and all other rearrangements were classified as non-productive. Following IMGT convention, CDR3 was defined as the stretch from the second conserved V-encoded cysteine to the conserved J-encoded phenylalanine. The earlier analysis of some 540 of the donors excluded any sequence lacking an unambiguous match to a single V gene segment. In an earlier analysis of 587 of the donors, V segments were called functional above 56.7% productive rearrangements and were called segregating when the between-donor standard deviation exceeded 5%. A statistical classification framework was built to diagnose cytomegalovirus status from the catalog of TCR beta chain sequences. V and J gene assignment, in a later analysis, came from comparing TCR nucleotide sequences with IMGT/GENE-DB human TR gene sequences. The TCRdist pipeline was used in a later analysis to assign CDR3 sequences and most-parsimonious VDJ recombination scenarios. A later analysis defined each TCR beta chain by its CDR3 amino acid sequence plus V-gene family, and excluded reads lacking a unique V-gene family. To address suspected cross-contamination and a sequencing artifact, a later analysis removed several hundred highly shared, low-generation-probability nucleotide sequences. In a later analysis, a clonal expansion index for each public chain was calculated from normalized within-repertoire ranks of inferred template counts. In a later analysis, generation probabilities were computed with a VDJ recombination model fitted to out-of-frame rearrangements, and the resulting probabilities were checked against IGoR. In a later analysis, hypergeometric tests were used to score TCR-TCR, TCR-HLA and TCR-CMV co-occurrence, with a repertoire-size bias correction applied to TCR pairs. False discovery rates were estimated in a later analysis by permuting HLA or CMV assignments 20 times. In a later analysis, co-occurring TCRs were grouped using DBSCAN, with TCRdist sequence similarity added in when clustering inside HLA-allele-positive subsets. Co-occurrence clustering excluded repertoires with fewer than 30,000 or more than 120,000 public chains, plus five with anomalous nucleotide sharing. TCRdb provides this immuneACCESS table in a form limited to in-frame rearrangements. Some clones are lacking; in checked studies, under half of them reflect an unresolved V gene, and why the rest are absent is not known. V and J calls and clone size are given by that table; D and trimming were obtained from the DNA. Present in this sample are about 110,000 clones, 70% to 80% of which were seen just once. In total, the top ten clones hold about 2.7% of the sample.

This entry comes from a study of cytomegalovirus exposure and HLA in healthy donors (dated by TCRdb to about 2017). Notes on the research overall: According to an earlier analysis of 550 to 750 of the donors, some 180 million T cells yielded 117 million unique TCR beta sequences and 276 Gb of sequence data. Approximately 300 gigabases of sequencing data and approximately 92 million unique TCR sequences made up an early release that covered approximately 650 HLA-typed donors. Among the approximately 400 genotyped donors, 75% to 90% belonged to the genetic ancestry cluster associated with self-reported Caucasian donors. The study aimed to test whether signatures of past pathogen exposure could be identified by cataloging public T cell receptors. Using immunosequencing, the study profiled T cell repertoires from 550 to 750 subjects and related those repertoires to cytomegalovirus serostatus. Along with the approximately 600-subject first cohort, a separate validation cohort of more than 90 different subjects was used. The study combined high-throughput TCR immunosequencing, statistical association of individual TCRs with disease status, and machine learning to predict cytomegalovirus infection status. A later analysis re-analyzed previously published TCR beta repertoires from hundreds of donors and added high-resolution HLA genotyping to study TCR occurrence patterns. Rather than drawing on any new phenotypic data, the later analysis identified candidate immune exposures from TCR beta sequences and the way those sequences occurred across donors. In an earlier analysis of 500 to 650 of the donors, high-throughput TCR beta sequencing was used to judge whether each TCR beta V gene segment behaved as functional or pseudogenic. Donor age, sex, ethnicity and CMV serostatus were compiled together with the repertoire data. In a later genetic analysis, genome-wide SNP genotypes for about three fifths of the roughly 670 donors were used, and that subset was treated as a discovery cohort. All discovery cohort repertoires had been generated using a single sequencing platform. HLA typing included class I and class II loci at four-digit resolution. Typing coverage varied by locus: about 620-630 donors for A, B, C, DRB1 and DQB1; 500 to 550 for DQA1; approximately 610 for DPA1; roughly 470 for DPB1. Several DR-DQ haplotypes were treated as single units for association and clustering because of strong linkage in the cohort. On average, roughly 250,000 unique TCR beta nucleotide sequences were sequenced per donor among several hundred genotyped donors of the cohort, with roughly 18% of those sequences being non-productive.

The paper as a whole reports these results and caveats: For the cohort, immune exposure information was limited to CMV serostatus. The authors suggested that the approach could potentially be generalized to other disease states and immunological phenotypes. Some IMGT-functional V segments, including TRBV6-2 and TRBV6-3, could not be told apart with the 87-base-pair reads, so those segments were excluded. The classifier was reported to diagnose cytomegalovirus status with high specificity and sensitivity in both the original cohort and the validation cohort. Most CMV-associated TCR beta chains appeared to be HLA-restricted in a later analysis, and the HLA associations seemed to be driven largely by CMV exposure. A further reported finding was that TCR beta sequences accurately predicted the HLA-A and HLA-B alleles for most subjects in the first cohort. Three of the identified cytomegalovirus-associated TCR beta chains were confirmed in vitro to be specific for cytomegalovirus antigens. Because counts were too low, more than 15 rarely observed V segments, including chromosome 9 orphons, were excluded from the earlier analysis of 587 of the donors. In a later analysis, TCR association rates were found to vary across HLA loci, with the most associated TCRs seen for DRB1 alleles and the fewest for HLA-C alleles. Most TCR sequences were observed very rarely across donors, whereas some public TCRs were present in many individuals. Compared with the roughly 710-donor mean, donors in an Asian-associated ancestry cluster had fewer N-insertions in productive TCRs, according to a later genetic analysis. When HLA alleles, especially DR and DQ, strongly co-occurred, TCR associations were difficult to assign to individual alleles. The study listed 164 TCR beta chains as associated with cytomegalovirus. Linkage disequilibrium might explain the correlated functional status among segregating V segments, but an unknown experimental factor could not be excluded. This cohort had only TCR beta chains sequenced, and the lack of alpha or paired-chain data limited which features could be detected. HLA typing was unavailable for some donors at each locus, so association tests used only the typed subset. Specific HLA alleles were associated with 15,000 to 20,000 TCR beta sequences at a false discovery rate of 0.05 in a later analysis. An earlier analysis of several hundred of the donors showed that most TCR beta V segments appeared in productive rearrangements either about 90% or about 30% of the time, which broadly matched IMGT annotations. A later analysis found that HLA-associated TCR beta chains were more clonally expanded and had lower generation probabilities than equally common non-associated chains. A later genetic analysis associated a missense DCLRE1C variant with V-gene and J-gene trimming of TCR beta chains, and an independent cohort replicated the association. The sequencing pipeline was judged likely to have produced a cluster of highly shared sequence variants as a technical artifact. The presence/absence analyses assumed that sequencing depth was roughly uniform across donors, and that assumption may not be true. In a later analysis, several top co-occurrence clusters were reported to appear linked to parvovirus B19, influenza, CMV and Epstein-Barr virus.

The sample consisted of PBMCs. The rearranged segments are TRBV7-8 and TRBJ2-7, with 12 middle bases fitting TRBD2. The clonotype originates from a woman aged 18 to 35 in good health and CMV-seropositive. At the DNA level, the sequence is TGTGCCAGCAGCTGGACTAGCGGGGCTATCTCCTACGAGCAGTACTTC. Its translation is CASSWTSGAISYEQYF. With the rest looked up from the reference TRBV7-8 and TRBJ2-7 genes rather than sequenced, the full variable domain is GAGVSQSPRYKVAKRGQDVALRCDPISGHVSLFWYQQALGQGPEFLTYFQNEAQLDKSGLPSDRFFAERPEGSVSTLKIQRTQQEDSAVYLCASSWTSGAISYEQYFGPGTRLTVT.